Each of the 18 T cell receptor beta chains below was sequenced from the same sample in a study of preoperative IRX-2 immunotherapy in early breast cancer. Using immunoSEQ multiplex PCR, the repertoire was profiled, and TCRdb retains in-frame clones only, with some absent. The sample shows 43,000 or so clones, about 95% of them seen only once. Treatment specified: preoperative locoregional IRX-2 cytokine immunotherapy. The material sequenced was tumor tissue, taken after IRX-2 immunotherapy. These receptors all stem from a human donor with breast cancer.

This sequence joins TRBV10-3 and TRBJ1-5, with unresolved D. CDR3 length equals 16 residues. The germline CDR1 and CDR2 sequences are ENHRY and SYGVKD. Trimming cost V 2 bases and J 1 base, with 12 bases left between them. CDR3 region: CAISERLAGSNQPQHF. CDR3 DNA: TGTGCCATCAGTGAGCGACTGGCGGGGAGCAATCAGCCCCAGCATTTT.

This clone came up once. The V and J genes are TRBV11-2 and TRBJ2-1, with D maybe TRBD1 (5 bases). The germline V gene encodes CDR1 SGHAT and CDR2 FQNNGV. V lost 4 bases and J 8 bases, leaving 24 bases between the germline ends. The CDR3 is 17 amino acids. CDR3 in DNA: TGTGCCAGCAGCTGGGGATTGGCCAGGGTAGGGTTCGATGAGCAGTTCTTC. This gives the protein CASSWGLARVGFDEQFF. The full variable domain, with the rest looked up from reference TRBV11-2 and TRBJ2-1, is EAGVAQSPRYKIIEKRQSVAFWCNPISGHATLYWYQQILGQGPKLLIQFQNNGVVDDSQLPKDRFSAERLKGVDSTLKIQPAKLEDSAVYLCASSWGLARVGFDEQFFGPGTRLTVL.

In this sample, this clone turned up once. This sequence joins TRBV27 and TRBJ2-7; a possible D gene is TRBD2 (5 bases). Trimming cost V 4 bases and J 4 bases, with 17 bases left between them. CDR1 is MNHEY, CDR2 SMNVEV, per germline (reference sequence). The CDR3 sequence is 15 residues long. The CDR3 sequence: CASSSPGWNIYEQYF. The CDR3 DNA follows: TGTGCCAGCAGTTCCCCGGGGTGGAATATATACGAGCAGTACTTC.

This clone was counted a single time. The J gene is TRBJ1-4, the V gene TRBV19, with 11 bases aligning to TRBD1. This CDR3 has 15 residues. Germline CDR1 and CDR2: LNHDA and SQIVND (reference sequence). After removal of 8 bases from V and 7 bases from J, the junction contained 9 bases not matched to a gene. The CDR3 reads CASSPRTGGVEKLFF. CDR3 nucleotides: TGTGCCAGTTCACCTCGGACAGGGGGCGTTGAAAAACTGTTTTTT.

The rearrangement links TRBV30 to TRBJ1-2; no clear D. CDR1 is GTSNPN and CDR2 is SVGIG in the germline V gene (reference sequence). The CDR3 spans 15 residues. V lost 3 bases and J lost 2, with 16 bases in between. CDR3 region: CAWRDPPLQNYGYTF. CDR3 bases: TGTGCCTGGAGAGACCCCCCCCTACAGAACTATGGCTACACCTTC.

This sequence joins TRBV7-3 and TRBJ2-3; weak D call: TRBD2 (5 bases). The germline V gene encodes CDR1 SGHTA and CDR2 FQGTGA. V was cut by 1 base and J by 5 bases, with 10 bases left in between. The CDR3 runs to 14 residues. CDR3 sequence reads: CASSLIGAGDTQYF. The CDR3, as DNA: TGTGCCAGCAGCTTAATAGGCGCGGGAGATACGCAGTATTTT.

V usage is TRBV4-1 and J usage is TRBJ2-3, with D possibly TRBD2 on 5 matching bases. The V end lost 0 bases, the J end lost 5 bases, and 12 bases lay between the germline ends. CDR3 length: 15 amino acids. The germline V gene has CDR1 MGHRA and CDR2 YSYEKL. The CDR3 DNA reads TGCGCCAGCAGCCAAGACGGAAGAGCGGTAGATACGCAGTATTTT. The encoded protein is CASSQDGRAVDTQYF.

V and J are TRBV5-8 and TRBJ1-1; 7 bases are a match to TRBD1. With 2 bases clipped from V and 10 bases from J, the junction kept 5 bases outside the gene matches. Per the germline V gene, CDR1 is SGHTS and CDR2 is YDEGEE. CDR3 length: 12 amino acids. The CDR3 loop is CASSFMTGRAFF. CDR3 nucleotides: TGTGCCAGCAGCTTTATGACAGGGCGAGCTTTCTTT. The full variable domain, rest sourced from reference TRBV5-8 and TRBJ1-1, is EAGVTQSPTHLIKTRGQQATLRCSPISGHTSVYWYQQALGLGLQFLLWYDEGEERNRGNFPPRFSGRQFPNYSSELNVNALELEDSALYLCASSFMTGRAFFGQGTRLTVV.

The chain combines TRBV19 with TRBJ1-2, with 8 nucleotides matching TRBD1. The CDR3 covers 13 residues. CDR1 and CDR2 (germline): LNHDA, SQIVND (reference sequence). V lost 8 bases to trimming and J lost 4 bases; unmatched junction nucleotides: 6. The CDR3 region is CASFQGATYGYTF. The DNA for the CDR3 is TGTGCCAGTTTTCAGGGGGCCACCTATGGCTACACCTTC.

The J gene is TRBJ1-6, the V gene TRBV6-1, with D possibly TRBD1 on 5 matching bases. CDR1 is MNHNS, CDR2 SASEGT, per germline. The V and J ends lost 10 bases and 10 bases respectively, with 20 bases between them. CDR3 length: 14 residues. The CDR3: CATQWGGEESPLHF. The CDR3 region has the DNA TGTGCCACCCAATGGGGGGGTGAGGAGTCACCCCTCCACTTT.

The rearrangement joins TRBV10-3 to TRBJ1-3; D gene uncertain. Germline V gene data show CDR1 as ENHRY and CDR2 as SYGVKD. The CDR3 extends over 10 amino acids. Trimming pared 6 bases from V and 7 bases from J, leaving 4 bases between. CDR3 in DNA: TGTGCCATCAGAGGGAACACCATATATTTT. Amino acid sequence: CAIRGNTIYF.

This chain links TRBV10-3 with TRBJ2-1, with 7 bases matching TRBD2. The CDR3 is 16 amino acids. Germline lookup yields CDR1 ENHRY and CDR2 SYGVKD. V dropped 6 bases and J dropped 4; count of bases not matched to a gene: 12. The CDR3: CAISRLGERGYNEQFF. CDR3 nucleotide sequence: TGTGCCATCAGCCGATTGGGAGAGCGGGGTTACAATGAGCAGTTCTTC.

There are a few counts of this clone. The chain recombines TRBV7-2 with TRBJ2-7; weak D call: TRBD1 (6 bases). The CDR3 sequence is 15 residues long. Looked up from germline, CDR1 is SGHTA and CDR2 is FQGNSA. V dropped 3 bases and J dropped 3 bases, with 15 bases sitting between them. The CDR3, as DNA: TGTGCCAGCAGCTTGGACAGAGGGCCCCTCTACGAGCAGTACTTC. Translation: CASSLDRGPLYEQYF.

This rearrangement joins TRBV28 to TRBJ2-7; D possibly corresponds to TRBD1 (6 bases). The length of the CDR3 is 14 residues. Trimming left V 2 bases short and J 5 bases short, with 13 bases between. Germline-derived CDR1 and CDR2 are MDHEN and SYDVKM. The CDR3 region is CASSLENRVDEQYF. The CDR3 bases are TGTGCCAGCAGTTTAGAAAACAGGGTGGACGAGCAGTACTTC.

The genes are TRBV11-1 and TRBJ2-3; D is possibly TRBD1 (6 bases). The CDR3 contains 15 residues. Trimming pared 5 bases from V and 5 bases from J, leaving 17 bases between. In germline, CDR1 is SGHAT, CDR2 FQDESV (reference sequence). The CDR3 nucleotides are TGTGCCAGCAGCAAAAGACGGCAGGGGATAGATACGCAGTATTTT. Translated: CASSKRRQGIDTQYF.

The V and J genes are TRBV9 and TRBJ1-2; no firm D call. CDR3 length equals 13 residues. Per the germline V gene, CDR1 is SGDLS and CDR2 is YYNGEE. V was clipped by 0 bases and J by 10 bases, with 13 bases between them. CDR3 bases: TGTGCCAGCAGCGTAGGCTCGAACGCCGTCTACACCTTC. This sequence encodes CASSVGSNAVYTF.

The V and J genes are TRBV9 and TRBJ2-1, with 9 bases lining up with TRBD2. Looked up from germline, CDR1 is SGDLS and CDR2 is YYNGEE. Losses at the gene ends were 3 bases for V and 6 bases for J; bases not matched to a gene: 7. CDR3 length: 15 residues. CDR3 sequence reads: CASSGPGLASNEQFF. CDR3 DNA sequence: TGTGCCAGCAGCGGTCCGGGACTAGCAAGCAATGAGCAGTTCTTC.

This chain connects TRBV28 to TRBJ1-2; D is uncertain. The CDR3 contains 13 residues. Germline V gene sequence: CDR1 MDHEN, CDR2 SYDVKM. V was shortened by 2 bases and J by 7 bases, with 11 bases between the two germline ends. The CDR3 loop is CASSLVGRAGYTF. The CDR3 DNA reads TGTGCCAGCAGTTTAGTAGGGCGGGCTGGCTACACCTTC.